This entry lists 28 T cell receptor beta chains sequenced from one sample in a study of TIL therapy for anti-PD-1-resistant metastatic lung cancer. Sample time point: pre-treatment sample, taken before nivolumab and TIL therapy. The libraries were made with immunoSEQ v3. Data came from immunoSEQ multiplex PCR; TCRdb stores just in-frame clones and leaves some out. The profile shows tens of thousands of clones, roughly two thirds of them singletons. Sequenced here: blood, sampled at baseline. The receptors derive from a person aged 25 to 85 with non-small cell lung cancer.

This chain joins TRBV19 and TRBJ2-7; TRBD1 or TRBD2 may be the D gene (5 bases each). Germline values: CDR1 LNHDA, CDR2 SQIVND (reference sequence). The CDR3 contains 13 residues. With 6 bases removed from V and 3 bases from J, the gap between germline ends came to 12 bases. The CDR3 sequence: CASRGLGVYEQYF. CDR3 in DNA: TGTGCCAGTAGGGGTTTGGGGGTCTACGAGCAGTACTTC. The full variable domain, with the rest looked up from reference TRBV19 and TRBJ2-7, is DGGITQSPKYLFRKEGQNVTLSCEQNLNHDAMYWYRQDPGQGLRLIYYSQIVNDFQKGDIAEGYSVSREKKESFPLTVTSAQKNPTAFYLCASRGLGVYEQYFGPGTRLTVT.

The chain couples TRBV5-6 to TRBJ2-5; the D is unclear. Germline CDR1 reads SGHDT; CDR2 reads YYEEEE. Between the trimmed V and J ends, which lost 1 base and 2 bases, there was a span of 15 bases. The CDR3 has 16 residues. CDR3 in DNA: TGTGCCAGCAGCTTGTATAGCACAGTAGTTCAAGAGACCCAGTACTTC. Translated: CASSLYSTVVQETQYF.

The chain recombines TRBV15 with TRBJ2-4; 7 nucleotides agree with TRBD2. The CDR3 extends over 17 amino acids. CDR1 is LNHNV and CDR2 is YYDKDF in the germline V gene (reference sequence). With V trimmed by 0 bases and J by 4 bases, 9 bases remained unmatched. The CDR3 is CATSRDPPGLTKNIQYF. CDR3 nucleotide sequence: TGTGCCACCAGCAGAGACCCTCCGGGACTAACAAAAAACATTCAGTACTTC.

The chain uses TRBV5-1 and TRBJ1-5; D is unresolved. Germline CDR1 and CDR2: SGHRS and YFSETQ. The CDR3 runs to 15 residues. Between the trimmed V and J ends, which lost 0 bases and 0 bases, there was a span of 7 bases. Written as DNA, the CDR3 is TGCGCCAGCAGCTTGGATGGGAATAGCAATCAGCCCCAGCATTTT. Encoded protein: CASSLDGNSNQPQHF.

The gene calls are TRBV5-1 and TRBJ2-1; the match to TRBD2 covers 10 bases. CDR3 length equals 17 residues. CDR1 is SGHRS and CDR2 is YFSETQ in the germline V gene. Unmatched junction bases numbered 12, after V lost 2 bases and J lost 7 bases. The CDR3 reads CASSFGGASGGVNEQFF. The CDR3 coding sequence is TGCGCCAGCAGCTTTGGAGGTGCTAGCGGGGGAGTAAATGAGCAGTTCTTC.

This sequence joins TRBV7-9 and TRBJ2-4, with TRBD2 matching 8 bases. V shed 1 base and J 6 bases; nucleotides not matched to a gene: 2. Germline V gives CDR1 SEHNR, CDR2 FQNEAQ (reference sequence). There are 14 residues in the CDR3. The CDR3, as DNA: TGTGCCAGCAGCTTAGGGCGGGGGGTAAACATTCAGTACTTC. Translating gives CASSLGRGVNIQYF.

The chain employs TRBV6-5 and TRBJ2-7; D remains unclear. This CDR3 region has 15 residues. V lost 0 bases to trimming and J lost 2 bases, with 11 bases between them. Germline V gene data show CDR1 as MNHEY and CDR2 as SVGAGI. CDR3 sequence reads: CASSYSSAFPYEQYF. CDR3 coding DNA: TGTGCCAGCAGTTACTCGTCGGCTTTCCCCTACGAGCAGTACTTC.

The chain employs TRBV4-1 and TRBJ1-6; D is undetermined. The CDR3 sequence is 13 residues long. The germline CDR1 and CDR2 sequences are MGHRA and YSYEKL. The germline V and J ends were trimmed by 0 bases and 8 bases, with 5 bases remaining between them. The CDR3 here is CASSQEVDSPLHF. CDR3 DNA: TGCGCCAGCAGCCAAGAGGTGGATTCACCCCTCCACTTT.

The chain recombines TRBV10-3 with TRBJ1-5; TRBD1 matches 8 bases. This CDR3 contains 20 residues. Germline V gene sequence: CDR1 ENHRY, CDR2 SYGVKD. V lost 0 bases to trimming and J lost 0 bases; unmatched junction nucleotides: 13. In nucleotides, the CDR3 is TGTGCCATCAGTGAGTCGACAGGGGCACCATCCGGGGGTAGCAATCAGCCCCAGCATTTT. This gives the protein CAISESTGAPSGGSNQPQHF.

This CDR3 is CASRLGGLATDTQYF. The CDR3 DNA follows: TGTGCCAGCAGACTCGGGGGTTTGGCAACAGATACGCAGTATTTT. The chain links TRBV6-1 to TRBJ2-3; a possible D gene is TRBD2 (6 bases). The germline V and J ends were trimmed by 6 bases and 3 bases, with 16 bases remaining between them. The CDR3 consists of 15 residues. Germline CDR1 reads MNHNS; CDR2 reads SASEGT.

The chain carries TRBV25-1 and TRBJ2-7, with a weak D call TRBD1 (5 bases). V was pared by 1 base and J by 3 bases, with 10 bases between. Germline lookup yields CDR1 MGHDK and CDR2 SYGVNS. This CDR3 contains 14 residues. The DNA of the CDR3 is TGTGCCAGCAGTGAATTTGACAGTTACTACGAGCAGTACTTC. Residues: CASSEFDSYYEQYF.

The chain employs TRBV6-6 and TRBJ2-5, with D perhaps TRBD2 (5 bases). This CDR3 spans 13 amino acids. Germline V gene data show CDR1 as MNHNY and CDR2 as SVGAGI (reference sequence). As DNA, the CDR3 is TGTGCGGCGGAGGCACACCACCAAGAGACCCAGTACTTC. This codes for CAAEAHHQETQYF.

The genes are TRBV30 and TRBJ2-7; TRBD2 matches at 9 bases. CDR3 length: 14 residues. Germline V gene sequence: CDR1 GTSNPN, CDR2 SVGIG (reference sequence). The V gene end was trimmed by 2 bases and the J gene end by 0 bases; junction bases not matched to a gene: 2. CDR3 in amino acids: CAWSRGGASYEQYF. For the CDR3, the DNA is TGTGCCTGGAGTCGCGGGGGGGCCTCCTACGAGCAGTACTTC.

V and J are TRBV10-3 and TRBJ1-1, with TRBD1 as a possible D gene (6 bases). The CDR3 is made up of 13 amino acids. In germline, CDR1 is ENHRY, CDR2 SYGVKD. V was shortened by 3 bases and J by 1 base, with 6 bases between the two germline ends. The CDR3 protein is CAISDRGNTEAFF. In DNA, the CDR3 is TGTGCCATCAGTGACAGGGGGAACACTGAAGCTTTCTTT.

The chain joins TRBV5-1 to TRBJ1-5, with TRBD1 matching over 12 bases. J was trimmed by 5 bases and V by 3 bases; bases with no gene match: 6. The CDR3 totals 16 residues. Per the germline V gene, CDR1 is SGHRS and CDR2 is YFSETQ. As DNA, the CDR3 is TGCGCCAGCAGCTCGGGGGACAGGGGGCTGGATCAGCCCCAGCATTTT. Its translation: CASSSGDRGLDQPQHF.

The V and J genes are TRBV6-5 and TRBJ1-1; 9 bases match TRBD1. The CDR3 spans 15 residues. CDR1 and CDR2 (germline): MNHEY, SVGAGI. V gave up 5 bases and J gave up 7 bases; unmatched junction bases: 11. CDR3 nucleotides: TGTGCCAGCAGTCGCACGACAGGGGGAACAGGTGAAGCTTTCTTT. It specifies CASSRTTGGTGEAFF.

There are a few counts of this clone. CDR3 in DNA: TGTGCCTGGAGTGTACAAGGAGGATACTACACCTTC. Translating it yields CAWSVQGGYYTF. The rearrangement links TRBV30 to TRBJ1-2; D unclear. The V gene's germline CDR1 is GTSNPN and CDR2 SVGIG (reference sequence). V was clipped by 0 bases and J by 10 bases, with 12 bases between them. The CDR3 totals 12 residues. The full variable domain, rest sourced from reference TRBV30 and TRBJ1-2, is SQTIHQWPATLVQPVGSPLSLECTVEGTSNPNLYWYRQAAGRGLQLLFYSVGIGQISSEVPQNLSASRPQDRQFILSSKKLLLSDSGFYLCAWSVQGGYYTFGSGTRLTVV.

The chain couples TRBV5-1 to TRBJ2-7; D ambiguous. Trimming shortened V by 2 bases and J by 0 bases, and 12 bases separated the two germline ends. The V gene's germline CDR1 is SGHRS and CDR2 YFSETQ. CDR3 length: 15 residues. The CDR3 loop reads CASSFSPTSSYEQYF. Written as DNA, the CDR3 is TGCGCCAGCAGCTTTAGTCCGACAAGCTCCTACGAGCAGTACTTC.

The chain uses TRBV10-3 and TRBJ2-3; weak D call: TRBD2 (6 bases). Germline V gene data show CDR1 as ENHRY and CDR2 as SYGVKD. CDR3 length: 16 amino acids. Trimming cost V 3 bases and J 4 bases, with 17 bases left between them. CDR3 nucleotides: TGTGCCATCAGTGACCTAGGAGTAGCGGTCTCAGATACGCAGTATTTT. It specifies CAISDLGVAVSDTQYF.

This chain joins TRBV29-1 and TRBJ1-5; TRBD1 aligns across 8 bases. The CDR3 length is 14 residues. Germline V gene lookup returns CDR1 SQVTM and CDR2 ANQGSEA. With 4 bases clipped from V and 0 bases from J, the junction kept 2 bases outside the gene matches. The CDR3 coding sequence is TGCAGCGTTGGGACAGGGTATAGCAATCAGCCCCAGCATTTT. It yields the protein CSVGTGYSNQPQHF.

This chain uses TRBV11-2 with TRBJ2-2; possible D gene TRBD1, 5 bases. Germline-derived CDR1 and CDR2 are SGHAT and FQNNGV. This CDR3 is 15 amino acids long. V dropped 10 bases and J dropped 8 bases, with 23 bases sitting between them. Written as DNA, the CDR3 is TGTGCCACCGGACCGCTATGGACACCACGGGGGGAGCTGTTTTTT. Translation: CATGPLWTPRGELFF.

As for this clone: The identical CDR3 is also encoded by other nucleotide sequences in the sample. The chain joins TRBV13 to TRBJ1-1, with 7 positions matching TRBD1. This CDR3 is 15 amino acids long. Per germline, CDR1 PRHDT and CDR2 FYEKMQ (reference sequence). V dropped 3 bases and J dropped 0; count of bases not matched to a gene: 4. The CDR3 is CASSFRGGMNTEAFF. The CDR3 bases are TGTGCCAGCAGCTTCAGGGGGGGTATGAACACTGAAGCTTTCTTT.

The chain links TRBV27 to TRBJ1-5; D call uncertain. Germline CDR1 MNHEY, CDR2 SMNVEV (reference sequence). V lost 2 bases to trimming and J lost 7 bases, with 12 bases between them. This CDR3 has 14 residues. This CDR3 reads CASSLQPGNQPQHF. DNA for the CDR3: TGTGCCAGCAGTTTACAACCGGGAAACCAGCCCCAGCATTTT.

The chain couples TRBV7-8 to TRBJ2-3, with TRBD2 matching 12 bases. Germline CDR1 is SGHVS and CDR2 is FQNEAQ. J was trimmed by 9 bases and V by 5 bases; bases with no gene match: 12. The CDR3 contains 16 residues. The chain's CDR3 is CASSRSSGRAPGTQYF. The CDR3 region has the DNA TGTGCCAGCAGCCGATCTAGCGGGAGGGCCCCCGGGACGCAGTATTTT. Variable domain in full (rest from reference TRBV7-8 and TRBJ2-3): GAGVSQSPRYKVAKRGQDVALRCDPISGHVSLFWYQQALGQGPEFLTYFQNEAQLDKSGLPSDRFFAERPEGSVSTLKIQRTQQEDSAVYLCASSRSSGRAPGTQYFGPGTRLTVL.

The chain couples TRBV25-1 to TRBJ2-7, with 7 positions matching TRBD2. The CDR3 sequence is 13 residues long. V lost 4 bases to trimming and J lost 2 bases; unmatched junction nucleotides: 2. From germline, CDR1 is MGHDK and CDR2 SYGVNS. CDR3 sequence: CASSAGGTYEQYF. The CDR3 nucleotides are TGTGCCAGCAGTGCGGGGGGAACCTACGAGCAGTACTTC.

The rearrangement links TRBV28 to TRBJ1-2, with a weak D call TRBD1 (6 bases). CDR3 length: 15 amino acids. V was cut by 6 bases and J by 4 bases, with 18 bases left in between. CDR1 is MDHEN and CDR2 is SYDVKM in the germline V gene. The chain's CDR3 is CASSVGGGRIYGYTF. CDR3 DNA: TGTGCCAGCAGCGTGGGCGGGGGGCGAATCTATGGCTACACCTTC.

The gene calls are TRBV6-1 and TRBJ2-1; TRBD1 aligns across 7 bases. This CDR3 has 12 residues. CDR1 MNHNS and CDR2 SASEGT come from the germline V gene. The V segment lost 2 bases and the J segment 10 bases; nucleotides outside the gene matches: 2. The DNA of the CDR3 is TGTGCCAGCAGTGAAAGGGGGCAGGAGCAGTTCTTC. Its protein is CASSERGQEQFF.

V usage is TRBV6-1 and J usage is TRBJ2-2; TRBD1 or TRBD2 may be the D gene (5 bases each). CDR3 length: 15 amino acids. Trimming cost V 8 bases and J 7 bases, with 20 bases left between them. The germline V gene encodes CDR1 MNHNS and CDR2 SASEGT. Here the CDR3 reads CASWRQDLGDGELFF. Here the CDR3 DNA reads TGTGCCAGCTGGAGGCAGGACCTGGGGGACGGGGAGCTGTTTTTT.